What follows are 13 T cell receptor beta chains derived from one specimen sequenced in a study of low-dose radiotherapy and immunotherapy resistance in tumors. With a constant-region primer and a V-primer adapter, TCRs were subjected to 15 to 25 PCR cycles of amplification. Via MiXCR, TCRdb re-called the reads, giving one row per CDR3 protein. The table records some 52,000 distinct CDR3 sequences, 33% of them present only once. Time point specified: after trial treatment. Regarding treatment: LDRT plus nivolumab, ipilimumab, low-dose cyclophosphamide and aspirin (RACIN trial). Material: PBMCs, obtained after low-dose radiotherapy plus immunotherapy. The receptors derive from a male donor with rectosigmoid adenocarcinoma.

V is TRBV7-9 and J is TRBJ2-3; no definite D call. The germline V gene has CDR1 SEHNR and CDR2 FQNEAQ (reference sequence). V lost 0 bases and J 3 bases, leaving 10 bases between the germline ends. The length of the CDR3 is 15 residues. In DNA, the CDR3 is TGTGCCAGCAGCTTAGCTTTCGATGCGACAGATACGCAGTATTTT. As protein: CASSLAFDATDTQYF.

The chain combines TRBV7-9 with TRBJ2-3; 14 positions agree with TRBD2. This CDR3 is built from 21 residues. Germline CDR1 and CDR2: SEHNR and FQNEAQ (reference sequence). J lost 4 bases, V lost 5 bases, and 20 bases had no gene match. The CDR3 loop reads CASSPQGAGLAGGKVADTQYF. DNA for the CDR3: TGTGCCAGCAGCCCCCAGGGGGCCGGACTAGCGGGGGGTAAAGTGGCAGATACGCAGTATTTT.

The table lists this clonotype with a count of one. One base away lies a much larger clone, so this may be a sequencing read error. The chain links TRBV27 to TRBJ1-2; 9 bases map to TRBD1. The V and J ends lost 6 bases and 9 bases, in that order; junction bases with no gene match: 14. The germline V gene has CDR1 MNHEY and CDR2 SMNVEV (reference sequence). The CDR3 consists of 15 residues. CDR3: CASSTDRGGGPSYTF. The CDR3 DNA sequence: TGTGCCAGCAGCACAGACAGGGGGGGCGGGCCTAGCTACACCTTC.

The sample holds many counts of this clonotype. The chain uses TRBV28 and TRBJ1-5; D might be TRBD1 (6 bases). The CDR3 is 13 residues long. V was shortened by 7 bases and J by 5 bases, with 12 bases between the two germline ends. Germline V lookup: CDR1 MDHEN, CDR2 SYDVKM. In nucleotides, the CDR3 is TGTGCCAGCATGACAGGAGTGTATCAGCCCCAGCATTTT. Translation gives CASMTGVYQPQHF. The full variable domain, in which reference TRBV28 and TRBJ1-5 provide the parts outside the CDR3, is DVKVTQSSRYLVKRTGEKVFLECVQDMDHENMFWYRQDPGLGLRLIYFSYDVKMKEKGDIPEGYSVSREKKERFSLILESASTNQTSMYLCASMTGVYQPQHFGDGTRLSIL.

This clonotype was recorded many times. The chain joins TRBV10-3 to TRBJ1-2, with 7 bases identical to TRBD1. Germline assignment: CDR1 ENHRY and CDR2 SYGVKD. Trimming cost V 2 bases and J 6 bases; bases outside gene matches: 12. The CDR3 totals 16 residues. The CDR3 DNA is TGTGCCATCAGTGAGCGAAGGGGTACAGGGGAGCATGGCTACACCTTC. Translating gives CAISERRGTGEHGYTF.

The rearrangement links TRBV28 to TRBJ1-4; D remains unclear. V lost 4 bases and J lost 0, with 9 bases in between. This CDR3 has 15 amino acids. CDR1 is MDHEN and CDR2 is SYDVKM in the germline V gene. In DNA form, the CDR3 reads TGTGCCAGCAGTTACAGCCTAGCAACTAATGAAAAACTGTTTTTT. This sequence encodes CASSYSLATNEKLFF.

The table lists this clonotype with many counts. In DNA, the CDR3 is TGTGCCAGCAGTTTTGGCCAGGGGGCAGCTCAAGAGACCCAGTACTTC. Protein sequence: CASSFGQGAAQETQYF. The chain combines TRBV28 with TRBJ2-5; TRBD1 agrees at 8 bases. The CDR3 runs 16 residues. Unmatched junction bases numbered 8, after V lost 3 bases and J lost 2 bases. Germline V lookup: CDR1 MDHEN, CDR2 SYDVKM.

This clonotype has a count of ten or more. The CDR3 region is CASSSRRARDKNIQYF. The CDR3 DNA sequence: TGTGCCAGCAGTTCCAGGAGGGCGAGGGACAAAAACATTCAGTACTTC. V and J are TRBV6-2 or TRBV6-3 and TRBJ2-4, with D maybe TRBD2 (6 bases). Trimming left V 4 bases short and J 3 bases short, with 16 bases between. Germline V CDR1 and CDR2: MNHEY, SVGEGT. The CDR3 runs to 16 residues.

On this clonotype: A read error likely explains this, since a far larger clone differs by one base. The chain employs TRBV6-8 and TRBJ2-3, with 7 bases lining up with TRBD2. CDR3 size: 14 residues. V dropped 4 bases and J dropped 3; count of bases not matched to a gene: 4. Germline V gives CDR1 MNHGY, CDR2 SAAAGT. The CDR3 DNA is TGTGCCAGCAGTTCCGCGGGGGTAACAGATACGCAGTATTTT. This translates into CASSSAGVTDTQYF.

This clonotype was seen more than once but under ten times. This chain links TRBV7-2 with TRBJ2-7; D call uncertain. This CDR3 region has 11 residues. V lost 4 bases and J lost 7, with 8 bases in between. Per germline, CDR1 SGHTA and CDR2 FQGNSA. The CDR3 protein is CASSSMGEQYF. CDR3 sequence (DNA): TGTGCCAGCAGCTCCATGGGGGAGCAGTACTTC. The entire variable domain, with the rest obtained from reference TRBV7-2 and TRBJ2-7, is as follows: GAGVSQSPSNKVTEKGKDVELRCDPISGHTALYWYRQSLGQGLEFLIYFQGNSAPDKSGLPSDRFSAERTGGSVSTLTIQRTQQEDSAVYLCASSSMGEQYFGPGTRLTVT.

This clonotype was observed many times. V is TRBV20-1 and J is TRBJ2-7; possible D gene TRBD1, 6 bases. There are 13 residues in the CDR3. Germline CDR1 is DFQATT and CDR2 is SNEGSKA (reference sequence). The CDR3 protein is CSSTGIISYEQYF. The CDR3 DNA reads TGCAGCTCCACAGGGATAATCTCCTACGAGCAGTACTTC.

This clonotype was recorded at least ten times. This chain connects TRBV28 to TRBJ2-3; D is unresolved. Germline assignment: CDR1 MDHEN and CDR2 SYDVKM. The CDR3 is 11 amino acids. V lost 6 bases and J 8 bases, leaving 9 bases between the germline ends. CDR3 residues: CASSSGVTQYF. The CDR3, as DNA: TGTGCCAGCAGCTCCGGTGTTACGCAGTATTTT.

This clonotype was recorded at least ten times. V usage is TRBV6-2 or TRBV6-3 and J usage is TRBJ2-5; the D gene is possibly TRBD2 (6 bases). V dropped 11 bases and J dropped 2 bases, with 6 bases sitting between them. Germline V gene lookup returns CDR1 MNHEY and CDR2 SVGEGT. This CDR3 spans 10 amino acids. CDR3 protein: CAAGQETQYF. The CDR3 DNA sequence: TGTGCCGCGGGGCAAGAGACCCAGTACTTC.